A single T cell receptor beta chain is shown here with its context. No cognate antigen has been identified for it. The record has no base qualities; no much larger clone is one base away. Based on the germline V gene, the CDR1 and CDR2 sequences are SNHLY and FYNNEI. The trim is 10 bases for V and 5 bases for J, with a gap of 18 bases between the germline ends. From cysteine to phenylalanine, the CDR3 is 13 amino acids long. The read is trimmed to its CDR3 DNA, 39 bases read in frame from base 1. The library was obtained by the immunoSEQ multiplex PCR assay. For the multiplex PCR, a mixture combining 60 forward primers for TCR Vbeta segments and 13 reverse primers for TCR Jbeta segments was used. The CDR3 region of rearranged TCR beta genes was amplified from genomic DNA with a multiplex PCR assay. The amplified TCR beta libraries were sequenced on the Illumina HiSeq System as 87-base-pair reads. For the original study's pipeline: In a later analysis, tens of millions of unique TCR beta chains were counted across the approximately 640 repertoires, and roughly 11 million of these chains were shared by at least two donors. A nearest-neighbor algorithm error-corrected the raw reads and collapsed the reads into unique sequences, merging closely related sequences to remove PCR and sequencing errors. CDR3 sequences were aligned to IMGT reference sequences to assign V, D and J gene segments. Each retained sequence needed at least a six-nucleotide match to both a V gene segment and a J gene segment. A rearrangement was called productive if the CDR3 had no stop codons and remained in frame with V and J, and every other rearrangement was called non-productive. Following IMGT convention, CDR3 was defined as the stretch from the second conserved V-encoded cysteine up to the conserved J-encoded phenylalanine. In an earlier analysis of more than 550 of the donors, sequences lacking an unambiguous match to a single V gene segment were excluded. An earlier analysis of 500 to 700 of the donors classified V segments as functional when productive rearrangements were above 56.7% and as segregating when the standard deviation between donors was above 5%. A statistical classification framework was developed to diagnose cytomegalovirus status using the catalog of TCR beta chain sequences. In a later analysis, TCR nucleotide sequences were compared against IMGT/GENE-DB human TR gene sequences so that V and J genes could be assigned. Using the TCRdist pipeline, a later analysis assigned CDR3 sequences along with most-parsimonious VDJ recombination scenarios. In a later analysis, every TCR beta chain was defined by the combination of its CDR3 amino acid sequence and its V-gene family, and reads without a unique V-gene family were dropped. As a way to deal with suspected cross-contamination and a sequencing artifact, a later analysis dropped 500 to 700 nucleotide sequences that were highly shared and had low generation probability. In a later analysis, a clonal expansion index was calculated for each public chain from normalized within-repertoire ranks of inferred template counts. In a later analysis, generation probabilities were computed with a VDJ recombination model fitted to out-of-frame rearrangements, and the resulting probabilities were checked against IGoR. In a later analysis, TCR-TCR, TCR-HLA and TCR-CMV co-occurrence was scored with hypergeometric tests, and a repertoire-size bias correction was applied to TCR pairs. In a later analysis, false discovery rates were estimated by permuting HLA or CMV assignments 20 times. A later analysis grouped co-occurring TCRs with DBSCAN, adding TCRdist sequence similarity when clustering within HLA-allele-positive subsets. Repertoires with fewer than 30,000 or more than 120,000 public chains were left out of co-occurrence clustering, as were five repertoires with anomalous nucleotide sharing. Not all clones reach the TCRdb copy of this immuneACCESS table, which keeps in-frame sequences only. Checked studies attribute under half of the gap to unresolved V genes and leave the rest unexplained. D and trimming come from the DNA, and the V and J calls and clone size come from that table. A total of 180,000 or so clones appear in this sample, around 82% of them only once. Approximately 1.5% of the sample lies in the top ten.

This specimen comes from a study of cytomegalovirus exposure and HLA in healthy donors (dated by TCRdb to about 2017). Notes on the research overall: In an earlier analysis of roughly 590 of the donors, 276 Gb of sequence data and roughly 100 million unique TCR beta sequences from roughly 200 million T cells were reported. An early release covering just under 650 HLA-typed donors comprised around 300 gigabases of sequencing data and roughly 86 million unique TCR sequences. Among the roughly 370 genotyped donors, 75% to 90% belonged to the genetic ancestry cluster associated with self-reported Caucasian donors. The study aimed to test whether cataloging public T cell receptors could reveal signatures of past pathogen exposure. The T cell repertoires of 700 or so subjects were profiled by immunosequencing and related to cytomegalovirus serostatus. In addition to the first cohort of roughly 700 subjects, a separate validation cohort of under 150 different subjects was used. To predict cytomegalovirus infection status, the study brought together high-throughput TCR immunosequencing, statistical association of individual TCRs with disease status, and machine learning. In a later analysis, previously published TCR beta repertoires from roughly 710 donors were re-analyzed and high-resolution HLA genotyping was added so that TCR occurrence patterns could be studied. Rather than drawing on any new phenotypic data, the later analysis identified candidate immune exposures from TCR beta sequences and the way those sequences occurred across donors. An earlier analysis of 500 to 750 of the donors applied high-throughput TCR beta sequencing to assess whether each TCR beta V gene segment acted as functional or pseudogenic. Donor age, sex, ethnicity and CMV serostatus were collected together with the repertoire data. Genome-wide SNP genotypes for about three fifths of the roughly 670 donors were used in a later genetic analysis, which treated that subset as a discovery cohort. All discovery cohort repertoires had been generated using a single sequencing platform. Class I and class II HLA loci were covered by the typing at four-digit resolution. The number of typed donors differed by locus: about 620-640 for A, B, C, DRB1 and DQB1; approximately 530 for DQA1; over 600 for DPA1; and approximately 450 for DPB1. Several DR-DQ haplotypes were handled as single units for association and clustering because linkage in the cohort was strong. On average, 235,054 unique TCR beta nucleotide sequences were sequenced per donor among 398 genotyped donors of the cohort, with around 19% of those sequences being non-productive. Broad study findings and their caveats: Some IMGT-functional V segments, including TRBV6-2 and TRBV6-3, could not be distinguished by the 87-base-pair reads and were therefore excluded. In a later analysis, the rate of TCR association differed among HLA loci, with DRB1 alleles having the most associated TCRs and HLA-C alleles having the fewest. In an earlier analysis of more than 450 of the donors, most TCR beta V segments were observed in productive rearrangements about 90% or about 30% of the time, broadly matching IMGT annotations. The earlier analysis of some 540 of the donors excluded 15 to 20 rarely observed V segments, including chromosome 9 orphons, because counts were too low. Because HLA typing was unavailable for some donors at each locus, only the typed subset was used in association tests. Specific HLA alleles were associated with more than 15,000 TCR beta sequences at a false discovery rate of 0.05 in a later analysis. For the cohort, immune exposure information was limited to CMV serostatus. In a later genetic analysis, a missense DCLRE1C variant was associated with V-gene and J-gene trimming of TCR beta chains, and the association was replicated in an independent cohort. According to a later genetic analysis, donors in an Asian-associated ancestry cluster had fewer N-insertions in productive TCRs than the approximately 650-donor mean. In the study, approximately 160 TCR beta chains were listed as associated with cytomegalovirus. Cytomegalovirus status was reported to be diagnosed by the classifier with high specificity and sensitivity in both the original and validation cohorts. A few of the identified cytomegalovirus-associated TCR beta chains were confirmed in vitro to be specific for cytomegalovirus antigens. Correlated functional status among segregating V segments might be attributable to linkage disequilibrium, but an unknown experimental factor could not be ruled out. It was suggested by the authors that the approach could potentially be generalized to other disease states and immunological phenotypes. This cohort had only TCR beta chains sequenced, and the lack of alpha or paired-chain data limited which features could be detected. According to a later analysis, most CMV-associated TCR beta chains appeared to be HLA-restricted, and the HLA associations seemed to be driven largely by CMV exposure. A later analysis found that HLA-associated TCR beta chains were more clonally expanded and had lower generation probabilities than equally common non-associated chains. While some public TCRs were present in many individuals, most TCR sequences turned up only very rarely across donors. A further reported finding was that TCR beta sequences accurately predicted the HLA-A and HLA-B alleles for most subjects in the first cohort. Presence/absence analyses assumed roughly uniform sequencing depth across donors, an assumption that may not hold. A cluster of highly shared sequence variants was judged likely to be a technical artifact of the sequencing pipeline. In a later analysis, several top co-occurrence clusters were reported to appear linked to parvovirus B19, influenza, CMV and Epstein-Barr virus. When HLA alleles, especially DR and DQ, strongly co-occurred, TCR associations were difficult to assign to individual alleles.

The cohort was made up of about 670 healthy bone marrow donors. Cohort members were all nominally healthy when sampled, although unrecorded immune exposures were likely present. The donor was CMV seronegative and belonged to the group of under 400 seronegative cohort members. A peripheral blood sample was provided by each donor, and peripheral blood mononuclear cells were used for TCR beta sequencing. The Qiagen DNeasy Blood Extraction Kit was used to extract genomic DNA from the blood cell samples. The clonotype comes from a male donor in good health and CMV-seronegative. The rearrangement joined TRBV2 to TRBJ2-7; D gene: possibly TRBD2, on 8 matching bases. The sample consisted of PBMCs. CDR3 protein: CATRGDSGNEQYF. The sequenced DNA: TGTGCCACCAGGGGGGATAGCGGGAACGAGCAGTACTTC.